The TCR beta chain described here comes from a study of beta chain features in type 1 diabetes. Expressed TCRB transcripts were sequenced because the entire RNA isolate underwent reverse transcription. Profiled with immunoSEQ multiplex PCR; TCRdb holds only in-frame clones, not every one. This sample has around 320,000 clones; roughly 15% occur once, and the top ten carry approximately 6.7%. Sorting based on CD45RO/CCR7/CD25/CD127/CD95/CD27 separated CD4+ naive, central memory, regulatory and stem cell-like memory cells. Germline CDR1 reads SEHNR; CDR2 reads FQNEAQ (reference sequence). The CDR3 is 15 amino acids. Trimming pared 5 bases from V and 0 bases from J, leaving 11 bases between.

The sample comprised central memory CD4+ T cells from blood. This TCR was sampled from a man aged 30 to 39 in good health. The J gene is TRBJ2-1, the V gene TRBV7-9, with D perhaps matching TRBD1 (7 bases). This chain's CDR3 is CASSQGGASYNEQFF. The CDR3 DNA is TGTGCCAGCAGCCAGGGGGGTGCCTCCTACAATGAGCAGTTCTTC.